A single T cell receptor (beta chain) is shown here with its context. Using its own MiXCR run on the 5' RACE reads, TCRdb lists one record per CDR3 protein. The data contain fewer than 150,000 distinct CDR3 sequences, 10% to 11% of them singletons. Specified time point: blood at routine non-recurrence follow-up after resection. Germline V lookup: CDR1 MDHEN, CDR2 SYDVKM. Trimming shortened V by 10 bases and J by 0 bases, and 9 bases separated the two germline ends. This CDR3 is built from 13 residues. This sample was included in a study of spatial heterogeneity in lung cancer. Background on the study: Sequencing of follow-up PBMC samples took place when they were available, at a median of roughly 2 years after resection.

The chain recombines TRBV28 with TRBJ2-2, with D possibly TRBD2 on 6 matching bases. Sequences were derived from PBMCs, sampled at follow-up. The origin of this receptor is a female donor with early-stage non-small cell lung cancer. Here the CDR3 DNA reads TGTGCCACCGTAGCGGCGAACACCGGGGAGCTGTTTTTT. This translates into CATVAANTGELFF.